This T cell receptor beta chain was retrieved from a study of OX40 agonist ivuxolimab in advanced cancers. Profiled with immunoSEQ multiplex PCR; TCRdb holds only in-frame clones, not every one. The sample comprises 15,000 to 25,000 clones, roughly 68% of which are singletons, and more than 9.5% rests with the top ten. J gave up 3 bases and V 7 bases, and 5 bases lay outside the gene matches. Germline V CDR1 and CDR2: SQVTM, ANQGSEA. The CDR3 is made up of 13 amino acids. This clonotype originated in an adult with an advanced solid tumor such as melanoma, head and neck, liver or kidney cancer. This rearrangement joins TRBV29-1 to TRBJ2-7, with 11 bases fitting TRBD2. The sample consisted of CD4+ or CD8+ T cells sorted from blood, taken in a trial of the OX40 agonist ivuxolimab. This CDR3 reads CSASLAGGYEQYF. The CDR3 coding sequence is TGCAGCGCCTCTCTAGCGGGGGGCTACGAGCAGTACTTC.